A single sample is the source of the 24 T cell receptor beta chains below, sequenced in a study of beta chain features in type 1 diabetes. Study-wide findings and caveats: Moderately but significantly shorter TCRB CDR3s were found in Type 1 diabetes patients in all four CD4+ subsets.

Which antigens these TCRs recognize remains unknown. Expressed TCRB transcripts were sequenced because the entire RNA isolate underwent reverse transcription. TCRdb's copy holds only in-frame clones and misses some; the assay was immunoSEQ multiplex PCR. This table has some 200,000 clones, under 20% appearing once. Specimen: naive CD4+ T cells from blood. The receptors were gathered from a man aged 25 to 40 with type 1 diabetes.

The chain has TRBV28 and TRBJ2-1; 7 positions match TRBD2. Trimming took 3 bases from V and 3 from J; bases not matched to a gene: 2. Germline CDR1 MDHEN, CDR2 SYDVKM. The CDR3 spans 14 residues. CDR3 in amino acids: CASSFSGNYNEQFF. In nucleotides, the CDR3 is TGTGCCAGCAGTTTCAGCGGGAACTACAATGAGCAGTTCTTC. Full variable domain (outside the CDR3, taken from reference TRBV28 and TRBJ2-1): DVKVTQSSRYLVKRTGEKVFLECVQDMDHENMFWYRQDPGLGLRLIYFSYDVKMKEKGDIPEGYSVSREKKERFSLILESASTNQTSMYLCASSFSGNYNEQFFGPGTRLTVL.

J is TRBJ2-3 and V is TRBV5-1; a possible D gene is TRBD2 (6 bases). Trimming cost V 4 bases and J 5 bases, with 11 bases left between them. The length of the CDR3 is 13 residues. CDR1 and CDR2 from the germline V gene are SGHRS and YFSETQ. As DNA, the CDR3 is TGCGCCAGCAGCCCCGGGACTCAAGATACGCAGTATTTT. Protein product: CASSPGTQDTQYF.

This clone was counted only a few times. The chain has TRBV4-1 and TRBJ2-5, with TRBD1 identical over 7 bases. The length of the CDR3 is 15 residues. The germline V gene encodes CDR1 MGHRA and CDR2 YSYEKL. V gave up 1 base and J gave up 1 base; unmatched junction bases: 3. The CDR3 is CASSQADRFQETQYF. The DNA for the CDR3 is TGCGCCAGCAGCCAAGCGGACAGGTTCCAAGAGACCCAGTACTTC.

This clone was found a few times. Other DNA sequences of this sample code for an identical CDR3. The chain combines TRBV29-1 with TRBJ1-5, with 8 bases that match TRBD1. CDR3 length: 12 residues. Unmatched junction bases numbered 2, after V lost 6 bases and J lost 4 bases. Germline lookup yields CDR1 SQVTM and CDR2 ANQGSEA. The DNA for the CDR3 is TGCAGCGTAGGACAGGGAAATCAGCCCCAGCATTTT. It encodes CSVGQGNQPQHF.

The chain employs TRBV30 and TRBJ2-5; D may be TRBD1 or TRBD2 (5 bases each). Germline loops: CDR1 GTSNPN, CDR2 SVGIG (reference sequence). V dropped 0 bases and J dropped 4 bases, with 12 bases sitting between them. CDR3 length equals 14 residues. CDR3 protein: CAWSVSGTAETQYF. The CDR3 nucleotides are TGTGCCTGGAGTGTGTCCGGGACGGCAGAGACCCAGTACTTC. The variable domain in full, with the rest retrieved from reference TRBV30 and TRBJ2-5, is SQTIHQWPATLVQPVGSPLSLECTVEGTSNPNLYWYRQAAGRGLQLLFYSVGIGQISSEVPQNLSASRPQDRQFILSSKKLLLSDSGFYLCAWSVSGTAETQYFGPGTRLLVL.

The J gene is TRBJ2-2, the V gene TRBV20-1; D is ambiguous. CDR1 and CDR2 from the germline V gene are DFQATT and SNEGSKA (reference sequence). V lost 5 bases and J lost 4, with 2 bases in between. The CDR3 has 10 amino acids. The CDR3 coding sequence is TGCAGTGCTGGCACCGGGGAGCTGTTTTTT. It translates to CSAGTGELFF.

This clone appeared a few times. The chain carries TRBV6-5 and TRBJ2-7, with 7 bases matching TRBD1. This CDR3 has 14 amino acids. Germline CDR1 is MNHEY and CDR2 is SVGAGI. The trim removed 4 bases at V and 3 bases at J, leaving 6 bases unmatched. This CDR3 is CASSSYRDSYEQYF. CDR3 DNA: TGTGCCAGCAGTTCTTACCGGGACAGCTACGAGCAGTACTTC.

This chain uses TRBV7-9 with TRBJ2-7; no clear D. The germline V gene encodes CDR1 SEHNR and CDR2 FQNEAQ (reference sequence). CDR3 length equals 11 residues. Trimming removed 5 bases from V and 6 bases from J, with 8 bases in between. DNA for the CDR3: TGTGCCAGCAGCCCTAACCGCGAGCAGTACTTC. It encodes CASSPNREQYF.

This clone has only a few counts. This chain uses TRBV28 with TRBJ2-7; D ambiguous. CDR1 is MDHEN, CDR2 SYDVKM, per germline. The CDR3 has 11 residues. The germline V and J ends were trimmed by 7 bases and 6 bases, with 10 bases remaining between them. The CDR3 nucleotides read TGTGCCAGCACCGGCCCCTCCGAGCAGTACTTC. This translates into CASTGPSEQYF.

This clone was seen a few times. V is TRBV28 and J is TRBJ2-1, with 7 bases that match TRBD2. J was trimmed by 6 bases and V by 3 bases; bases with no gene match: 2. The CDR3 spans 13 residues. Germline V gene lookup returns CDR1 MDHEN and CDR2 SYDVKM. CDR3 in amino acids: CASSLGGVNEQFF. CDR3 in DNA: TGTGCCAGCAGTTTGGGAGGGGTCAATGAGCAGTTCTTC.

This clone was seen only a few times. This sequence joins TRBV29-1 and TRBJ1-1; D possibly corresponds to TRBD1 (6 bases). The CDR3 length is 12 residues. CDR1 is SQVTM, CDR2 ANQGSEA, per germline. The V and J ends lost 5 bases and 3 bases respectively, with 10 bases between them. CDR3 protein: CSVSGHYTEAFF. Written as DNA, the CDR3 is TGCAGCGTTTCGGGACATTACACTGAAGCTTTCTTT.

The rearrangement links TRBV4-3 to TRBJ2-1, with D perhaps matching TRBD2 (6 bases). The CDR3 totals 14 residues. V lost 1 base and J 4 bases, leaving 8 bases between the germline ends. Germline assignment: CDR1 LGHNA and CDR2 YSLEER. As DNA, the CDR3 is TGCGCCAGCAGCCAAGTCGGGGGATACAATGAGCAGTTCTTC. This codes for CASSQVGGYNEQFF.

The sample holds a few counts of this clone. The V gene is TRBV12-5, the J gene TRBJ1-1; the D is unclear. Trimming shortened V by 5 bases and J by 1 base, and 11 bases separated the two germline ends. This CDR3 has 14 amino acids. Germline V gene sequence: CDR1 LGHNT, CDR2 FRNRAP. The CDR3 nucleotides read TGTGCTAGTGGTCCCGGAAAGGAGAACACTGAAGCTTTCTTT. It encodes CASGPGKENTEAFF.

V is TRBV30 and J is TRBJ2-7; D unresolved. This CDR3 spans 12 amino acids. Trimming removed 7 bases from V and 1 base from J, with 11 bases in between. CDR1 is GTSNPN, CDR2 SVGIG, per germline (reference sequence). The CDR3 is CASLLGSYEQYF. CDR3 nucleotide sequence: TGTGCCTCCCTACTGGGTTCCTACGAGCAGTACTTC.

The chain employs TRBV5-1 and TRBJ2-3, with TRBD2 matching 9 bases. The CDR3 runs 17 residues. Trimming removed 0 bases from V and 1 base from J; junction bases left unmatched: 6. Germline lookup yields CDR1 SGHRS and CDR2 YFSETQ. The CDR3, as DNA: TGCGCCAGCAGCTTGGATCTAGCGGGAAGGGGCACAGATACGCAGTATTTT. Encoded protein: CASSLDLAGRGTDTQYF.

This clone occurred a few times. The chain recombines TRBV11-2 with TRBJ2-3; weak D call: TRBD2 (7 bases). This CDR3 has 16 residues. CDR1 is SGHAT and CDR2 is FQNNGV in the germline V gene. V was trimmed by 5 bases and J by 2 bases, leaving 17 bases between them. DNA for the CDR3: TGTGCCAGCAGCCCCCGGGGGGCGGGGAACACAGATACGCAGTATTTT. Translation: CASSPRGAGNTDTQYF. The full variable domain, rest sourced from reference TRBV11-2 and TRBJ2-3, is EAGVAQSPRYKIIEKRQSVAFWCNPISGHATLYWYQQILGQGPKLLIQFQNNGVVDDSQLPKDRFSAERLKGVDSTLKIQPAKLEDSAVYLCASSPRGAGNTDTQYFGPGTRLTVL.

Only a few counts were recorded for this clone. The V call is TRBV6-6, the J call TRBJ2-7; 8 bases are a match to TRBD2. CDR1 is MNHNY and CDR2 is SVGAGI in the germline V gene (reference sequence). This CDR3 has 13 residues. The V and J ends lost 9 bases and 2 bases, in that order; junction bases with no gene match: 6. In DNA, the CDR3 is TGTGCCAGTATAAGCGGGAGAACCTACGAGCAGTACTTC. Translating it yields CASISGRTYEQYF.

The gene calls are TRBV4-1 and TRBJ2-4; the D is unclear. Trimming shortened V by 1 base and J by 0 bases, and 10 bases separated the two germline ends. CDR1 is MGHRA and CDR2 is YSYEKL in the germline V gene. There are 16 residues in the CDR3. The CDR3 reads CASSQGVPLAKNIQYF. The CDR3 DNA reads TGCGCCAGCAGCCAAGGCGTCCCTCTAGCCAAAAACATTCAGTACTTC.

This clone was detected a few times. The rearrangement uses TRBV11-1 and TRBJ2-1, with unresolved D. This CDR3 has 14 residues. The V end lost 1 base, the J end lost 3 bases, and 7 bases lay between the germline ends. Germline V gives CDR1 SGHAT, CDR2 FQDESV (reference sequence). The DNA for the CDR3 is TGTGCCAGCAGCTTAGAAGGCGGCTACAATGAGCAGTTCTTC. Translated, it gives CASSLEGGYNEQFF. Supplemented by reference TRBV11-1 and TRBJ2-1, the full variable domain reads EAEVAQSPRYKITEKSQAVAFWCDPISGHATLYWYRQILGQGPELLVQFQDESVVDDSQLPKDRFSAERLKGVDSTLKIQPAELGDSAMYLCASSLEGGYNEQFFGPGTRLTVL.

This clone was recorded a few times. The V and J genes are TRBV5-1 and TRBJ1-1; no definite D call. The CDR3 contains 13 residues. The V end was cut by 0 bases, the J end by 1 base, with 4 bases between. Per the germline V gene, CDR1 is SGHRS and CDR2 is YFSETQ. The CDR3 nucleotides read TGCGCCAGCAGCTTGGAGCCGAACACTGAAGCTTTCTTT. It codes for CASSLEPNTEAFF.

This clone was seen more than once but under ten times. V usage is TRBV14 and J usage is TRBJ2-1, with 9 bases matching TRBD2. Germline CDR1 is SGHDN and CDR2 is FVKESK. V lost 1 base, J lost 8 bases, and 12 bases stayed unmatched. The CDR3 runs 17 residues. The CDR3 region is CASSQAKSSGTPHEQFF. As DNA, the CDR3 is TGTGCCAGCAGCCAAGCGAAGTCTAGCGGGACGCCTCATGAGCAGTTCTTC.

V gene TRBV7-9 combines with J gene TRBJ2-5; 14 bases fit TRBD2. Germline V gene data show CDR1 as SEHNR and CDR2 as FQNEAQ (reference sequence). Unmatched junction bases numbered 14, after V lost 7 bases and J lost 4 bases. This CDR3 has 18 amino acids. CDR3 amino acids: CASMTRGTSGGRPETQYF. CDR3 coding DNA: TGTGCCAGCATGACAAGAGGGACTAGCGGGGGTCGCCCAGAGACCCAGTACTTC. Supplemented by reference TRBV7-9 and TRBJ2-5, the full variable domain reads DTGVSQNPRHKITKRGQNVTFRCDPISEHNRLYWYRQTLGQGPEFLTYFQNEAQLEKSRLLSDRFSAERPKGSFSTLEIQRTEQGDSAMYLCASMTRGTSGGRPETQYFGPGTRLLVL.

In its sample, this clone was seen a few times. V is TRBV29-1 and J is TRBJ2-6, with D uncertain. V was clipped by 0 bases and J by 1 base, with 4 bases between them. This CDR3 contains 14 residues. Germline assignment: CDR1 SQVTM and CDR2 ANQGSEA. This CDR3 is CSVEEGSGANVLTF. The CDR3, as DNA: TGCAGCGTTGAAGAGGGTTCTGGGGCCAACGTCCTGACTTTC.

The J gene is TRBJ2-3, the V gene TRBV6-5; D is unclear. This CDR3 contains 11 residues. Germline assignment: CDR1 MNHEY and CDR2 SVGAGI. V lost 4 bases to trimming and J lost 4 bases, with 3 bases between them. CDR3 in DNA: TGTGCCAGCAGTTGGGCAGATACGCAGTATTTT. This gives the protein CASSWADTQYF.